This TCR beta chain was profiled in a study of T cells in Graves' hyperthyroidism and ophthalmopathy. Study-level background: Peripheral blood was obtained at initial diagnosis, preceding any treatment.

This clonotype was counted many times. Its antigen is not known. Sequence at one end of the junction differs from germline and may be a read error. The authors took PBMCs from roughly 9.3 ml fresh peripheral blood. Study findings and constraints: A 13 V-J model separated ophthalmopathy from stable hyperthyroidism.

Amplified regions were TCR beta CDR3 sequences from RNA transcripts. Initially, a first-round RT-PCR of the TCR CDR3 employed the HTBI primer set. TCRdb reanalysed the multiplex PCR reads using MiXCR and keeps one entry per CDR3 protein. This table has almost 350,000 distinct CDR3 sequences, approximately 18% appearing once. The sequenced sample consisted of blood. The TCR comes from a woman aged 35 to 49 with Graves' ophthalmopathy.

The CDR3 DNA is TGTGCCAGCAGCTTAGCGGGGAACCAAGAGACCCAGTACTTC. It specifies CASSLAGNQETQYF. This chain uses TRBV5-1 with TRBJ2-5, with 8 bases that match TRBD2. The CDR3 is 14 residues long. CDR1 is SGHRS, CDR2 YFSETQ, per germline.